The TCR beta chain under discussion was sequenced for a study of early stage breast cancer tumors. In germline, CDR1 is LNHDA, CDR2 SQIVND (reference sequence). Unmatched junction bases numbered 5, after V lost 4 bases and J lost 3 bases. CDR3 size: 16 residues. Profiled with immunoSEQ multiplex PCR; TCRdb holds only in-frame clones, not every one. Of about 41,000 clones detected, approximately 72% appear once; the ten largest clones hold 5.5% to 8%. Sequenced material: blood. The chain links TRBV19 to TRBJ2-2; 10 nucleotides match TRBD1. The sequence derives from a person aged 45 to 59 with breast cancer. This chain's CDR3 is CASSKRQGADTGELFF. The CDR3 DNA reads TGTGCCAGTAGTAAAAGACAGGGGGCCGACACCGGGGAGCTGTTTTTT.